The present T cell receptor (beta chain) was sequenced within a study of T cell responses to AZD1222 COVID-19 vaccine. Whole-study results and caveats: Clonal diversity may have been underestimated, and the donors were mostly white British, with more females than males. Samples come after the peak T cell response, not at day 14.

Remarks on this clone: The antigen is not known.

Some clones are missing from TCRdb's copy, which holds only in-frame ones; the method was immunoSEQ multiplex PCR. The sample carries fewer than 200,000 clones, 94% recorded once. This TCR was recovered from an adult who received the AZD1222 COVID-19 vaccine. The sequencing used peripheral blood, collected 28 days after the second AZD1222 dose.

The CDR3 DNA reads as TGTGCCAGCAGTTTTCCAGGGCCAGGGAGCAATCAGCCCCAGCATTTT. Encoded protein: CASSFPGPGSNQPQHF. The V and J genes are TRBV28 and TRBJ1-5; a possible D gene is TRBD1 (5 bases). V was cut by 3 bases and J by 1 base, with 13 bases left in between. This CDR3 spans 16 amino acids. Germline V lookup: CDR1 MDHEN, CDR2 SYDVKM.